This passage covers 22 T cell receptor beta chains from one sample sequenced in a study of T cells in tuberculosis (dated by TCRdb to 2017 to 2018). The receptor library was made with the immunoSEQ multiplex PCR assay. Sourced from immuneACCESS, this table was stored by TCRdb with only in-frame sequences that have V and J called. A share of the clones is absent; for the studies checked, an unresolved V gene accounts for under half, and the remainder has no known explanation. The sample table records about 29,000 clones; 90% to 95% of these occur just once. Jointly, the top ten make up 4.9% of the sample. Sample: PBMCs. Receptors originate from a donor between 10 and 29 years old with latent tuberculosis or without tuberculosis infection.

The J gene is TRBJ1-5, the V gene TRBV27, with D possibly TRBD1 on 5 matching bases. Per germline, CDR1 MNHEY and CDR2 SMNVEV (reference sequence). The CDR3 sequence is 14 residues long. The V end lost 9 bases, the J end lost 7 bases, and 19 bases lay between the germline ends. As DNA, the CDR3 is TGTGCCAGAAAGACGGGAGATGGGGCCCAGCCCCAGCATTTT. This codes for CARKTGDGAQPQHF.

The chain uses TRBV12-5 and TRBJ1-1; D remains ambiguous. The V end lost 5 bases, the J end lost 1 base, and 8 bases lay between the germline ends. The CDR3 is 13 residues long. Germline V lookup: CDR1 LGHNT, CDR2 FRNRAP. The CDR3 is CASGIYRNTEAFF. The CDR3 DNA is TGTGCTAGTGGTATTTACAGGAACACTGAAGCTTTCTTT.

The V and J genes are TRBV5-4 and TRBJ2-7, with 9 bases that match TRBD2. Trimming cost V 4 bases and J 3 bases; bases outside gene matches: 8. Germline V gives CDR1 SGHNT, CDR2 YYREEE (reference sequence). CDR3 size: 15 residues. The CDR3 region has the DNA TGTGCCAGCAGCCCTTCAGCGGGGGGTTACTACGAGCAGTACTTC. Translating gives CASSPSAGGYYEQYF.

This clone was seen only a few times. The chain links TRBV2 to TRBJ2-5, with 11 bases matching TRBD1. The CDR3 covers 12 residues. With 7 bases clipped from V and 7 bases from J, the junction kept 2 bases outside the gene matches. Germline loops: CDR1 SNHLY, CDR2 FYNNEI. CDR3 region: CASTGTGGTQYF. CDR3 nucleotide sequence: TGTGCCAGCACCGGGACAGGGGGGACCCAGTACTTC. The full variable domain, with the rest looked up from reference TRBV2 and TRBJ2-5, is EPEVTQTPSHQVTQMGQEVILRCVPISNHLYFYWYRQILGQKVEFLVSFYNNEISEKSEIFDDQFSVERPDGSNFTLKIRSTKLEDSAMYFCASTGTGGTQYFGPGTRLLVL.

The gene calls are TRBV21-1 and TRBJ1-4; TRBD1, the table's D call, lacks a check against the DNA. TRBV21-1 is a pseudogene segment. The CDR3 has 15 residues. The CDR3 DNA reads as TGTGCCAGCAGCAAGGTACAGGGTGGAGGTGAAAAACTGTTTTTT. It codes for CASSKVQGGGEKLFF.

This chain connects TRBV6-6 to TRBJ1-1; 8 bases are a match to TRBD1. The V segment lost 4 bases and the J segment 11 bases; nucleotides outside the gene matches: 9. The V gene's germline CDR1 is MNHNY and CDR2 SVGAGI (reference sequence). This CDR3 region has 13 residues. For the CDR3, the DNA is TGTGCCAGCAGTTCTCACCAGGACAGGGATGCTTTCTTT. The encoded protein is CASSSHQDRDAFF.

This clone has just a few counts. The rearrangement joins TRBV30 to TRBJ1-1, with 9 bases identical to TRBD1. Germline-derived CDR1 and CDR2 are GTSNPN and SVGIG (reference sequence). The CDR3 covers 15 residues. The J segment lost 1 base and the V segment lost 2 bases, leaving 5 bases of the junction unmatched. The CDR3, as DNA: TGTGCCTGGAGTACCCTGGGACAGGGGAACACTGAAGCTTTCTTT. Its translation: CAWSTLGQGNTEAFF.

To note about this clone: Other DNA sequences from this sample encode an identical CDR3 as well. The rearrangement uses TRBV7-9 and TRBJ2-2; TRBD2 aligns across 11 bases. V gave up 4 bases and J gave up 5 bases; unmatched junction bases: 9. Germline-derived CDR1 and CDR2 are SEHNR and FQNEAQ (reference sequence). The CDR3 is made up of 17 amino acids. This chain's CDR3 is CASSSILAGVRTGELFF. CDR3 in DNA: TGTGCCAGCAGCTCCATACTAGCGGGAGTAAGAACCGGGGAGCTGTTTTTT.

CDR3 sequence reads: CASSLASQPEAFF. In DNA form, the CDR3 reads TGTGCCAGCAGCTTAGCATCACAGCCAGAAGCTTTCTTT. V gene TRBV7-9 combines with J gene TRBJ1-1; D ambiguous. Germline assignment: CDR1 SEHNR and CDR2 FQNEAQ (reference sequence). The CDR3 totals 13 residues. Between the trimmed V and J ends, which lost 0 bases and 8 bases, there was a span of 10 bases.

The rearrangement uses TRBV7-2 and TRBJ2-7; 10 nucleotides match TRBD1. After removal of 1 base from V and 4 bases from J, the junction contained 1 base not matched to a gene. The CDR3 loop spans 14 amino acids. From germline, CDR1 is SGHTA and CDR2 FQGNSA. The chain's CDR3 is CASSLGQGAYEQYF. The CDR3 DNA is TGTGCCAGCAGCTTAGGACAGGGGGCATACGAGCAGTACTTC.

This chain uses TRBV7-9 with TRBJ2-7; D may be TRBD2 (6 bases). The V and J ends lost 5 bases and 2 bases respectively, with 16 bases between them. The CDR3 contains 15 residues. CDR1 is SEHNR and CDR2 is FQNEAQ in the germline V gene (reference sequence). The CDR3 nucleotides read TGTGCCAGCAGCGAAGGCCCGGGACTTCCCTACGAGCAGTACTTC. Residues: CASSEGPGLPYEQYF.

The gene calls are TRBV2 and TRBJ2-1, with 7 bases identical to TRBD1. The trim removed 9 bases at V and 4 bases at J, leaving 12 bases unmatched. There are 15 residues in the CDR3. Germline CDR1 SNHLY, CDR2 FYNNEI. The CDR3 bases are TGTGCCAGTTACGGACAGGTCCGTGAGTACAATGAGCAGTTCTTC. As protein: CASYGQVREYNEQFF.

On this clone itself: Relative to the germline gene, one junction end is altered; a read error may explain this. The same CDR3 arises from other DNA sequences in this sample as well. The chain is built from TRBV7-8 and TRBJ2-7, with 10 bases that match TRBD1. The CDR3 has 15 amino acids. Per the germline V gene, CDR1 is SGHVS and CDR2 is FQNEAQ. The chain's CDR3 is CASSAHGQGAYEQYF. CDR3 nucleotide sequence: TGTGCTAGCAGCGCTCACGGACAGGGGGCCTACGAGCAGTACTTC.

CDR3 region: CASSYRAGESYEQYF. The CDR3 nucleotides are TGTGCCAGCAGTTATAGAGCGGGAGAGTCCTACGAGCAGTACTTC. V and J are TRBV27 and TRBJ2-7, with TRBD2 matching over 8 bases. CDR3 length equals 15 residues. Germline loops: CDR1 MNHEY, CDR2 SMNVEV (reference sequence). J was trimmed by 1 base and V by 4 bases; bases with no gene match: 6.

The rearrangement links TRBV7-2 to TRBJ2-7; maybe TRBD2 (5 bases). Germline CDR1 is SGHTA and CDR2 is FQGNSA. With 2 bases removed from V and 6 bases from J, the gap between germline ends came to 14 bases. The CDR3 is 14 residues long. In DNA form, the CDR3 reads TGTGCCAGCAGCTTACTCGGGCTAGCCAGCGAGCAGTACTTC. It codes for CASSLLGLASEQYF.

The chain employs TRBV27 and TRBJ1-5, with TRBD1 as a possible D gene (5 bases). The CDR3 length is 14 residues. With 5 bases removed from V and 3 bases from J, the gap between germline ends came to 11 bases. CDR1 and CDR2 (germline): MNHEY, SMNVEV (reference sequence). This chain's CDR3 is CASSRAGDNQPQHF. The CDR3 DNA is TGTGCCAGCAGTCGAGCGGGGGACAATCAGCCCCAGCATTTT.

This rearrangement joins TRBV15 to TRBJ1-4; 7 positions agree with TRBD1. V was pared by 6 bases and J by 4 bases, with 14 bases of the junction left unmatched. This CDR3 comprises 17 residues. Germline V lookup: CDR1 LNHNV, CDR2 YYDKDF (reference sequence). The CDR3 spells CATRSHYPGQHNEKLFF. The CDR3 DNA sequence: TGTGCCACCAGGAGTCACTATCCGGGACAGCATAATGAAAAACTGTTTTTT. Filled out from reference TRBV15 and TRBJ1-4, the complete variable domain reads DAMVIQNPRYQVTQFGKPVTLSCSQTLNHNVMYWYQQKSSQAPKLLFHYYDKDFNNEADTPDNFQSRRPNTSFCFLDIRSPGLGDTAMYLCATRSHYPGQHNEKLFFGSGTQLSVL.

The genes are TRBV28 and TRBJ2-7, with 16 bases that match TRBD2. Per germline, CDR1 MDHEN and CDR2 SYDVKM. The length of the CDR3 is 18 residues. V gave up 6 bases and J gave up 0 bases; unmatched junction bases: 8. The CDR3 region has the DNA TGTGCCAGCAGATCGCCGGGACTAGCGGGAGGGAGCTCCTACGAGCAGTACTTC. Residues: CASRSPGLAGGSSYEQYF.

The chain is built from TRBV5-1 and TRBJ2-7; D is perhaps TRBD1 (6 bases). Germline CDR1 and CDR2: SGHRS and YFSETQ. This CDR3 has 12 residues. V dropped 5 bases and J dropped 0 bases, with 6 bases sitting between them. The CDR3: CASRDSSYEQYF. Here the CDR3 DNA reads TGCGCCAGCAGGGACAGCTCCTACGAGCAGTACTTC.

This chain joins TRBV7-9 and TRBJ2-3, with D unresolved. This CDR3 spans 15 amino acids. CDR1 is SEHNR and CDR2 is FQNEAQ in the germline V gene (reference sequence). The V gene lost 2 bases and the J gene lost 2 bases, with 11 bases spanning the gap. CDR3 protein: CASSLKFADTDTQYF. In nucleotides, the CDR3 is TGTGCCAGCAGCTTAAAATTCGCGGACACAGATACGCAGTATTTT.

The J gene is TRBJ1-4, the V gene TRBV28, with 8 bases lining up with TRBD1. V lost 6 bases to trimming and J lost 0 bases; unmatched junction nucleotides: 6. Germline V CDR1 and CDR2: MDHEN, SYDVKM. The CDR3 runs 16 residues. The CDR3 nucleotides read TGTGCCAGCAGACCCGGACAGGGCACAACTAATGAAAAACTGTTTTTT. Translating it yields CASRPGQGTTNEKLFF.

The chain recombines TRBV15 with TRBJ2-5, with a possible D match to TRBD1 (5 bases). V was clipped by 0 bases and J by 5 bases, with 10 bases between them. There are 14 residues in the CDR3. CDR1 is LNHNV, CDR2 YYDKDF, per germline (reference sequence). The CDR3, as DNA: TGTGCCACCAGCAGAGACAGGGAAGTGGAGACCCAGTACTTC. Translating it yields CATSRDREVETQYF.